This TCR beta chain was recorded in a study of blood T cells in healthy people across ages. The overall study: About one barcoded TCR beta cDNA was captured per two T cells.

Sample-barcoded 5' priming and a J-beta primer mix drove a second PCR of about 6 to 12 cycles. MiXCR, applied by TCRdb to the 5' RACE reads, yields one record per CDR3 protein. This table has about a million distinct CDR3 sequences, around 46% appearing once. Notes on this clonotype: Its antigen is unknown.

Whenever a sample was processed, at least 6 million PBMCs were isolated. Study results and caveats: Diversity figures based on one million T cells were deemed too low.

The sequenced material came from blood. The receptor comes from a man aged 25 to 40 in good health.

In DNA, the CDR3 is TGTGCCAGCAGTCCACTCGGGCAGGGGGCCTTATACAACGAGCAGTACTTC. Amino acids: CASSPLGQGALYNEQYF. V gene TRBV12-3 or TRBV12-4 combines with J gene TRBJ2-7; 8 nucleotides agree with TRBD1. V was clipped by 5 bases and J by 5 bases; unmatched bases: 17. The CDR3 contains 17 residues.